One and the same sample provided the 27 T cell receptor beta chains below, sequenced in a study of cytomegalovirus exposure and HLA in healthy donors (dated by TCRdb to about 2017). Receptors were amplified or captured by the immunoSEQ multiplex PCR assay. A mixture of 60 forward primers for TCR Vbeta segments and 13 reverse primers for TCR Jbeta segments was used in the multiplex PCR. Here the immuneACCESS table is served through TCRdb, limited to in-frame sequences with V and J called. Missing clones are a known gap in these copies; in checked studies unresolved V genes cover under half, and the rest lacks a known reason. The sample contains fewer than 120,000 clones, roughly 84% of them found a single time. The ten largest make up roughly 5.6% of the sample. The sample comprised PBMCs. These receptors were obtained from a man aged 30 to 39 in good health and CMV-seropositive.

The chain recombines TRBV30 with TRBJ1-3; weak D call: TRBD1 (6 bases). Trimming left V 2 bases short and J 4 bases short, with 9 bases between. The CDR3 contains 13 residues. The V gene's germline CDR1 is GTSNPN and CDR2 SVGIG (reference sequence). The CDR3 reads CAWSFGTGNTIYF. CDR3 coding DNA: TGTGCCTGGAGTTTCGGGACAGGAAACACCATATATTTT.

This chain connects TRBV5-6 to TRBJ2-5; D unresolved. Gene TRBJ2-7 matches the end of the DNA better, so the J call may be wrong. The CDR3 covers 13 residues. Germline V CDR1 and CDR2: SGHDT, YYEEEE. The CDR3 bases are TGTGCCAGCAGCTTTTCCCGCTCCTACGAGCAGTACTTC. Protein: CASSFSRSYEQYF.

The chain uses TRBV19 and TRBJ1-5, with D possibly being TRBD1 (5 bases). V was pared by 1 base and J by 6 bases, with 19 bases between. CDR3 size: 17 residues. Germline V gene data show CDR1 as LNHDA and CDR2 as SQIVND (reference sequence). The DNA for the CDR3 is TGTGCCAGTAGTATAGCTTTAGGGGTGGGTGGTTCTCAGCCCCAGCATTTT. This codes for CASSIALGVGGSQPQHF.

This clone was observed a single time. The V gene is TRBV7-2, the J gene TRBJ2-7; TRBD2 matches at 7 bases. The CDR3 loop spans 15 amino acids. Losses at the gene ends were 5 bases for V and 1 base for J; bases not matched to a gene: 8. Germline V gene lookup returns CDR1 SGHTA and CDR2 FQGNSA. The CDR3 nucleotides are TGTGCCAGCAGCGATGACGGGGGGAGATCCTACGAGCAGTACTTC. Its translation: CASSDDGGRSYEQYF.

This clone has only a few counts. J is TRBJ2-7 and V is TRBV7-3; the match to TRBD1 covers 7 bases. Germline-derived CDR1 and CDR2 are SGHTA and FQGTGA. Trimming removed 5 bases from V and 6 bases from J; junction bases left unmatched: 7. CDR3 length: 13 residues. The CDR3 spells CASSLTGLGEQYF. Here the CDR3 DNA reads TGTGCCAGCAGCCTGACAGGGTTGGGCGAGCAGTACTTC.

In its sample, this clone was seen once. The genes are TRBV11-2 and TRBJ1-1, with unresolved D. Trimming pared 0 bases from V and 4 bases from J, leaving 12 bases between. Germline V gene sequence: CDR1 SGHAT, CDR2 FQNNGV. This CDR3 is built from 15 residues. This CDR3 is CASSLDLVRGTEAFF. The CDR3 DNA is TGTGCCAGCAGCTTAGATCTCGTTCGGGGCACTGAAGCTTTCTTT.

The CDR3, as DNA: TGTGCCAGCAGTTACTGGGACAGGTGGAGGAATGAGCAGTTCTTC. Amino acids: CASSYWDRWRNEQFF. The rearrangement joins TRBV6-6 to TRBJ2-1, with 8 positions matching TRBD1. Germline values: CDR1 MNHNY, CDR2 SVGAGI (reference sequence). The J segment lost 7 bases and the V segment lost 1 base, leaving 6 bases of the junction unmatched. The CDR3 runs 15 residues.

CDR3 bases: TGTGCCAGCAAAGACCAGACAGAGAGGCTCCTCACTCCAGATACGCAGTATTTT. Protein product: CASKDQTERLLTPDTQYF. This chain connects TRBV7-9 to TRBJ2-3, with a weak D call TRBD1 (5 bases). From germline, CDR1 is SEHNR and CDR2 FQNEAQ (reference sequence). Trimming cost V 7 bases and J 4 bases, with 27 bases left between them. The CDR3 has 18 amino acids.

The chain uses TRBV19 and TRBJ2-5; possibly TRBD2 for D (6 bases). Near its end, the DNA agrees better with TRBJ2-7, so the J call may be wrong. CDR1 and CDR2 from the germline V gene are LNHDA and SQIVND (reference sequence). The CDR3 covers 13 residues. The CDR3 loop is CASRVSRGSEQYF. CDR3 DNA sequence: TGTGCCAGTAGAGTGTCGCGGGGTAGCGAGCAGTACTTC.

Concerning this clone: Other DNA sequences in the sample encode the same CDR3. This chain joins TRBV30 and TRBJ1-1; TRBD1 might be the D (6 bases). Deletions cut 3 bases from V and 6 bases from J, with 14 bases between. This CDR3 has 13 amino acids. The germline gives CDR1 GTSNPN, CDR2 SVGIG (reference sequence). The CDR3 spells CAWSHGGAAEAFF. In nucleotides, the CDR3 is TGTGCCTGGAGCCATGGGGGGGCGGCTGAAGCTTTCTTT.

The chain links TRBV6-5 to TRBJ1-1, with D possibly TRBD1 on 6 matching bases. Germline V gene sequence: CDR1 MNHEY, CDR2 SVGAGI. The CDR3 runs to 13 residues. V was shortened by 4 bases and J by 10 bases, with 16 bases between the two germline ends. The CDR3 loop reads CASSLSTGRRAFF. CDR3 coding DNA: TGTGCCAGCAGTTTGAGTACAGGGCGACGAGCTTTCTTT.

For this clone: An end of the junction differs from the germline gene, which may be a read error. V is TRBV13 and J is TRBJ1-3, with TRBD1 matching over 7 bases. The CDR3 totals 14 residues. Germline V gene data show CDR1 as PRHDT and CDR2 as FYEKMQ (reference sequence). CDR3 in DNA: TGTGCCAGCAGCCTAAGGGGGCTCGAAAACACCACATATTTT. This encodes CASSLRGLENTTYF.

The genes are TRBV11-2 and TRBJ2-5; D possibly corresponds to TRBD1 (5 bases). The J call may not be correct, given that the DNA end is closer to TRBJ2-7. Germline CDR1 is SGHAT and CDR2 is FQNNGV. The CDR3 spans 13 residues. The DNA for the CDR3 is TGTGCCAGCAGCCCCTTAACAGGTTTCGAGCAGTACTTC. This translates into CASSPLTGFEQYF.

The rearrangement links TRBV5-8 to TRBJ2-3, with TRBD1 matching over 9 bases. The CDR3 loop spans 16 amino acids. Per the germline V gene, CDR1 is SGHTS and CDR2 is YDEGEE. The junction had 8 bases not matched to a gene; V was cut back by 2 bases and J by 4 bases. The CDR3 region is CASSLTGTGLADTQYF. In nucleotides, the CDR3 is TGTGCCAGCAGCTTAACTGGGACAGGGTTGGCAGATACGCAGTATTTT.

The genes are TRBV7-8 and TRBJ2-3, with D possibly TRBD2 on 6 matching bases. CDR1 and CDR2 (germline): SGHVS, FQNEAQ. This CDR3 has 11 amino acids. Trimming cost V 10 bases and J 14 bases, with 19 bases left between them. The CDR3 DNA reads TGTGCCACTTGGAGGGACCTACTGCCGTATTTT. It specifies CATWRDLLPYF.

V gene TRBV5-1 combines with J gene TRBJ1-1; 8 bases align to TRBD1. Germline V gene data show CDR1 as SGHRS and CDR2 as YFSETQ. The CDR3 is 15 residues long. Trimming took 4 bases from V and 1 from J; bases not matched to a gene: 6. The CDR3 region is CASSPGQGGNTEAFF. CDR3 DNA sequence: TGCGCCAGCAGCCCCGGACAGGGAGGGAACACTGAAGCTTTCTTT.

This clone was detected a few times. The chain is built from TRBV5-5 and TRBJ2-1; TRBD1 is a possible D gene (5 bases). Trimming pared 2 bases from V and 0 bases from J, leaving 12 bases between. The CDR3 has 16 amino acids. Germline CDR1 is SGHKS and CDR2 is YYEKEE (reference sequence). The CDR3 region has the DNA TGTGCCAGCAGCTTTCAGGGCGGTAGCTCCTACAATGAGCAGTTCTTC. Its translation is CASSFQGGSSYNEQFF.

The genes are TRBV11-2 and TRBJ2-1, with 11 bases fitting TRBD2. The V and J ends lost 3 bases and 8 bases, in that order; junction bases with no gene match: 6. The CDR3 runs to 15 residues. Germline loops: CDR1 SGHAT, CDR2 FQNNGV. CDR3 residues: CASSFLAGGVDEQFF. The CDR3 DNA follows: TGTGCCAGCAGCTTCCTAGCGGGGGGCGTCGATGAGCAGTTCTTC.

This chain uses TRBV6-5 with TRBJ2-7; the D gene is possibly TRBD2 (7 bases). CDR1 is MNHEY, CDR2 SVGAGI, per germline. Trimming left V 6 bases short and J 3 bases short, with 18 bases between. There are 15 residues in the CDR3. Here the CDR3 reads CASSPLAGAFYEQYF. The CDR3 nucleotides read TGTGCCAGCAGCCCGCTGGCGGGGGCCTTCTACGAGCAGTACTTC.

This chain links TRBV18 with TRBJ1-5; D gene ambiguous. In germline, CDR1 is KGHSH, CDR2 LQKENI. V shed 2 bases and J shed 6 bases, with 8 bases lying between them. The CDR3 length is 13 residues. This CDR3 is CASSPTDSQPQHF. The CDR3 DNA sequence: TGTGCCAGCTCACCAACAGATTCTCAGCCCCAGCATTTT.

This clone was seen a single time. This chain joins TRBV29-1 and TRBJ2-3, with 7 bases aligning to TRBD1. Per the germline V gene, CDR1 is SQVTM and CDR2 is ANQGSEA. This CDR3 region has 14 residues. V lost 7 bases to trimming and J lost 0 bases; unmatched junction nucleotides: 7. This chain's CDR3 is CSATDRASTDTQYF. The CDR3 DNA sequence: TGCAGCGCCACCGACAGGGCGAGCACAGATACGCAGTATTTT.

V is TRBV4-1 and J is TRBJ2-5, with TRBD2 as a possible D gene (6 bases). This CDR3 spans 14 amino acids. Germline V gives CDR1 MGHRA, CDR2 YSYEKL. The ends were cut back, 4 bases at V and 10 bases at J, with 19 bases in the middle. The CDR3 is CASSLATGSGDQYF. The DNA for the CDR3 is TGCGCCAGCAGCCTCGCGACCGGGAGTGGAGACCAGTACTTC.

CDR3 sequence (DNA): TGTGCCAGCAGTGACCCAACAGGCTATCAGCCCCAGCATTTT. Its protein product is CASSDPTGYQPQHF. The chain recombines TRBV6-1 with TRBJ1-5; the D gene is possibly TRBD1 (5 bases). Germline V gene data show CDR1 as MNHNS and CDR2 as SASEGT. This CDR3 region has 14 residues. Trimming took 3 bases from V and 5 from J, leaving 11 bases between them.

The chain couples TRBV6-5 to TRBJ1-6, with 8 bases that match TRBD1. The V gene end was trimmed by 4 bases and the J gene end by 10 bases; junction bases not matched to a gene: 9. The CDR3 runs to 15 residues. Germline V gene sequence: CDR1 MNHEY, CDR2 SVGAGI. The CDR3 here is CASSSGQGGNSPLHF. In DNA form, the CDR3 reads TGTGCCAGCAGTTCCGGACAGGGAGGGAACTCACCCCTCCACTTT.

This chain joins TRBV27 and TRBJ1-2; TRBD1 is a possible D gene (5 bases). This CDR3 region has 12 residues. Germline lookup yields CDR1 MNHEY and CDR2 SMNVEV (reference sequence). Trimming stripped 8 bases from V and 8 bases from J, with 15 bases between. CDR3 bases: TGTGCCAGCTACGGGGGGATTTTGGGCTACACCTTC. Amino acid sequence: CASYGGILGYTF.

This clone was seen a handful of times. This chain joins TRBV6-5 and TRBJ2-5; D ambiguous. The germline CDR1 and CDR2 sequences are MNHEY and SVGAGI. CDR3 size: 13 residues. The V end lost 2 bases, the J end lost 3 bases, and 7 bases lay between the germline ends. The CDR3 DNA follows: TGTGCCAGCAGTTACGGTCGGGAAGAGACCCAGTACTTC. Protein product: CASSYGREETQYF.

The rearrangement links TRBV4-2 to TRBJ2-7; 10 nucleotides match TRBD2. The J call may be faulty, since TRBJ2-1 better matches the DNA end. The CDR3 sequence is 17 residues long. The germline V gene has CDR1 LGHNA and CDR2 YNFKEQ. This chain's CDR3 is CASSVHRAGGLGNEQFF. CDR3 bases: TGTGCCAGCAGCGTTCACAGAGCGGGGGGGCTGGGTAATGAGCAGTTCTTC.